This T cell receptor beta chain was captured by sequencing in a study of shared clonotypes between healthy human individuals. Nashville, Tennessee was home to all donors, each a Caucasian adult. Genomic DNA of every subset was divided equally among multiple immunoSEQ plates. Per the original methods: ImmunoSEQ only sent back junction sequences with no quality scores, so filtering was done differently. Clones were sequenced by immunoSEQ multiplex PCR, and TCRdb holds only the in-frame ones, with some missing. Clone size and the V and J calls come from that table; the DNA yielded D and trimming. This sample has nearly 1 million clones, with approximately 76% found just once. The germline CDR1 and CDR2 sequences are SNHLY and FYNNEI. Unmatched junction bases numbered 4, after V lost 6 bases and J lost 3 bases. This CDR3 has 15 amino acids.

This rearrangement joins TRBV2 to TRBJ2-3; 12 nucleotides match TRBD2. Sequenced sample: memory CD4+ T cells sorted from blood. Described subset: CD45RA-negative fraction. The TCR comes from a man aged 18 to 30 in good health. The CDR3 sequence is CASRKLAGGTDTQYF. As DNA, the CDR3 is TGTGCCAGCAGAAAACTAGCGGGAGGAACAGATACGCAGTATTTT. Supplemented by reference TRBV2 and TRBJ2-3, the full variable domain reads EPEVTQTPSHQVTQMGQEVILRCVPISNHLYFYWYRQILGQKVEFLVSFYNNEISEKSEIFDDQFSVERPDGSNFTLKIRSTKLEDSAMYFCASRKLAGGTDTQYFGPGTRLTVL.